One T cell receptor (beta chain) is described in this entry. The data stem from a study of shared clonotypes between healthy human individuals. The repertoire was sequenced with immunoSEQ multiplex PCR; TCRdb's copy has only in-frame clones and lacks some. The table includes some 2,000,000 clones, approximately 94% detected once. Terminally differentiated effector memory CD45RA+ cells were left out of the naive CD8 fraction, which was CD45RO-negative and positively selected for CCR7. The sequenced sample was naive CD8+ T cells sorted from blood. This sequence originates from a man aged 18 to 29 in good health.

The CDR3 is CASSIQGGQGVNEQYF. DNA for the CDR3: TGTGCCAGTAGTATACAGGGAGGACAGGGTGTAAACGAGCAGTACTTC. The V and J genes are TRBV19 and TRBJ2-7, with 8 positions matching TRBD1. The CDR3 consists of 16 residues. The J segment lost 5 bases and the V segment lost 2 bases, leaving 11 bases of the junction unmatched. Germline CDR1 and CDR2: LNHDA and SQIVND (reference sequence).